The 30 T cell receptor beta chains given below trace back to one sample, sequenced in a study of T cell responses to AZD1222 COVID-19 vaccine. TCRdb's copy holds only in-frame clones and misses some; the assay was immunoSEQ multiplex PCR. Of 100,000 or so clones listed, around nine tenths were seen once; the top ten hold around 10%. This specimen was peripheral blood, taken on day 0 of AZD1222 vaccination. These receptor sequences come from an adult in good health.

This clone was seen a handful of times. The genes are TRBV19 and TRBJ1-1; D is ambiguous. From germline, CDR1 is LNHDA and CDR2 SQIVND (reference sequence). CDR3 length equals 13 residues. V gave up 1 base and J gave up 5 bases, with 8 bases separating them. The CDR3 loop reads CASSIGAGTEAFF. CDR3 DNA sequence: TGTGCCAGTAGTATAGGGGCAGGAACTGAAGCTTTCTTT.

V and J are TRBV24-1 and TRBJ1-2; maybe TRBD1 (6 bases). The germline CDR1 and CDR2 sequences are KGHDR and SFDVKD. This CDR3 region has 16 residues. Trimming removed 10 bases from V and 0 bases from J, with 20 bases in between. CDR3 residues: CATHPGRDITNYGYTF. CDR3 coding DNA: TGTGCCACTCACCCGGGACGGGACATTACTAACTATGGCTACACCTTC.

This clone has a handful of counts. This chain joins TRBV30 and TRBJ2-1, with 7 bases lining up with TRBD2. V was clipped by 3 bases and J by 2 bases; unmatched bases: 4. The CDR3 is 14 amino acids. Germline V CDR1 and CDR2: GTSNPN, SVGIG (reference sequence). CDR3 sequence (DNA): TGTGCCTGGAGCAGCGGGGTAACCTACAATGAGCAGTTCTTC. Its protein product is CAWSSGVTYNEQFF.

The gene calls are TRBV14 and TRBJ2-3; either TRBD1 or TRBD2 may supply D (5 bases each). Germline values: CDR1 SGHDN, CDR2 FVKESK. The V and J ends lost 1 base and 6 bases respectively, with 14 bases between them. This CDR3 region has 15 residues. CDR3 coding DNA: TGTGCCAGCAGCCAAGGACGAGGGGCTTGGGATACGCAGTATTTT. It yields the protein CASSQGRGAWDTQYF.

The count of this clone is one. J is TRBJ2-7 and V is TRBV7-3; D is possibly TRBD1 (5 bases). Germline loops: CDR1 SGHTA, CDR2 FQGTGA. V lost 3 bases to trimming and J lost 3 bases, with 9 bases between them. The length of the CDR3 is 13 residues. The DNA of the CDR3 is TGTGCCAGCAGCTTTGAAAGGGGCTACGAGCAGTACTTC. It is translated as CASSFERGYEQYF.

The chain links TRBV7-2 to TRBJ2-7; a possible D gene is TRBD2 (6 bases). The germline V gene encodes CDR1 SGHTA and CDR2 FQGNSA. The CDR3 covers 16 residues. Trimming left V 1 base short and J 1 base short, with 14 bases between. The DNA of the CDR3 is TGTGCCAGCAGCTTAGAGGGCGGGACTTATTCCTACGAGCAGTACTTC. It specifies CASSLEGGTYSYEQYF. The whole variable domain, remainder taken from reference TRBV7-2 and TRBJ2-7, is GAGVSQSPSNKVTEKGKDVELRCDPISGHTALYWYRQSLGQGLEFLIYFQGNSAPDKSGLPSDRFSAERTGGSVSTLTIQRTQQEDSAVYLCASSLEGGTYSYEQYFGPGTRLTVT.

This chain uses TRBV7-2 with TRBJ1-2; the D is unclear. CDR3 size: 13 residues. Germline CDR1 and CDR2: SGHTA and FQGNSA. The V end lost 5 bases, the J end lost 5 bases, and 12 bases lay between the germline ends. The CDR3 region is CASSGSGRYGYTF. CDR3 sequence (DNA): TGTGCCAGCAGCGGCTCCGGGAGGTATGGCTACACCTTC.

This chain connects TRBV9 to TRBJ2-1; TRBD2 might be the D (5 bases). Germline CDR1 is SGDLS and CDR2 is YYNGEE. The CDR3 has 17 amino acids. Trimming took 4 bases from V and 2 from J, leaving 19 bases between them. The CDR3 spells CASSPGRLAGAYNEQFF. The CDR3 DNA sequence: TGTGCCAGCAGCCCAGGTAGGCTAGCTGGTGCCTACAATGAGCAGTTCTTC.

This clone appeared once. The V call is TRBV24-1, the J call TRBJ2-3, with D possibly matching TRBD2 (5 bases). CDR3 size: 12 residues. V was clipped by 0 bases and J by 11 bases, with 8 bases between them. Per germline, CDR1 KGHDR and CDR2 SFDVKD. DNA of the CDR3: TGTGCCACCAGTGATTTGACTAGGGAGCAGTATTTT. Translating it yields CATSDLTREQYF.

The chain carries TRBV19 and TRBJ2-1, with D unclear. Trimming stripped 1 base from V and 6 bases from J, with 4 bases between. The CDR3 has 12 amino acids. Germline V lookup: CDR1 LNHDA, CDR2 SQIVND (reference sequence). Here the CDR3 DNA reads TGTGCCAGTAGTATAGGGGGCAATGAGCAGTTCTTC. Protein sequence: CASSIGGNEQFF.

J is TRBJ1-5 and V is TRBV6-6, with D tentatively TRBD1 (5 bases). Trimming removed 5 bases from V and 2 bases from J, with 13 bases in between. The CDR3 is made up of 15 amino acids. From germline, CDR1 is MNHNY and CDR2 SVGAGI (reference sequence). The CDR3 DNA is TGTGCCAGCAGTGTGTTTGGAGGGGGCAATCAGCCCCAGCATTTT. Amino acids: CASSVFGGGNQPQHF.

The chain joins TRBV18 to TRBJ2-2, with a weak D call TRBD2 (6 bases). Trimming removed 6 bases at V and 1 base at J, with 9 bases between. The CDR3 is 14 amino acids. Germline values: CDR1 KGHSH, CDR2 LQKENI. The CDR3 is CASSASVNTGELFF. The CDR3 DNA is TGTGCCAGCTCCGCTAGCGTGAACACCGGGGAGCTGTTTTTT.

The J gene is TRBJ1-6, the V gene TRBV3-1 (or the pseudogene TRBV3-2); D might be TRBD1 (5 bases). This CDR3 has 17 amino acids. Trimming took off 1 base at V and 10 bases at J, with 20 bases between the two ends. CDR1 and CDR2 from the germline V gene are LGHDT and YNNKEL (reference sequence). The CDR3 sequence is CASSQARIESGGSPLHF. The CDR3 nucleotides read TGTGCCAGCAGCCAAGCTCGGATCGAATCTGGGGGATCACCCCTCCACTTT.

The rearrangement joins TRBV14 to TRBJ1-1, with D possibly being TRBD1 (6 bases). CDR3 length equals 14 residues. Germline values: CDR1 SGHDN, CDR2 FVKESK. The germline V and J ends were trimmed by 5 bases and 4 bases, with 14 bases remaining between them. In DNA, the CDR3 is TGTGCCAGCAGCAAGACAGGCCACCTCACTGAAGCTTTCTTT. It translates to CASSKTGHLTEAFF.

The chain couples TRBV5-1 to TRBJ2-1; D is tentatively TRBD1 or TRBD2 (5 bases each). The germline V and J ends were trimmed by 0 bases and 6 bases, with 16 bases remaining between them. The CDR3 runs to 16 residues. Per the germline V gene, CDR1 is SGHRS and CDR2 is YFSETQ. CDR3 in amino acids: CASSLGGTGGLNEQFF. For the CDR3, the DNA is TGCGCCAGCAGCTTGGGGGGGACCGGTGGACTCAATGAGCAGTTCTTC.

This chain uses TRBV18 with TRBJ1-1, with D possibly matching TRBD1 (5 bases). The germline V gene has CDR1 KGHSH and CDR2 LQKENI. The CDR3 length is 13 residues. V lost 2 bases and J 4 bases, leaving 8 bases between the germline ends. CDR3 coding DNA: TGTGCCAGCTCACCAACCCAGGGCACTGAAGCTTTCTTT. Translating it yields CASSPTQGTEAFF.

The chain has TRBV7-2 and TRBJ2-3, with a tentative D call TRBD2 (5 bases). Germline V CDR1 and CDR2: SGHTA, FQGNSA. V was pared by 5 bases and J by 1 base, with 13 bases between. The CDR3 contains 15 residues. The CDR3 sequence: CASSQSGKGTDTQYF. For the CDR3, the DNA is TGTGCCAGCAGCCAGTCCGGGAAGGGCACAGATACGCAGTATTTT. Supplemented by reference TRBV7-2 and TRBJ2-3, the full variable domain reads GAGVSQSPSNKVTEKGKDVELRCDPISGHTALYWYRQSLGQGLEFLIYFQGNSAPDKSGLPSDRFSAERTGGSVSTLTIQRTQQEDSAVYLCASSQSGKGTDTQYFGPGTRLTVL.

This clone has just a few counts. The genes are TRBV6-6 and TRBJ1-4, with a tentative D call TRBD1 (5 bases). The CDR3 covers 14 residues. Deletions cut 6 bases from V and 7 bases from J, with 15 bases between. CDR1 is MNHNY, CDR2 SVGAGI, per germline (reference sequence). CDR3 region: CASRGRGAGEKLFF. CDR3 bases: TGTGCCAGCAGAGGCCGCGGGGCCGGTGAAAAACTGTTTTTT.

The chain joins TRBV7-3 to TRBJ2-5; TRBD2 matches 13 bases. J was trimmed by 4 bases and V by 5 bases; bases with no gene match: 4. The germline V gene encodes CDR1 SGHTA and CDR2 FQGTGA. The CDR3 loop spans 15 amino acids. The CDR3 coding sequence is TGTGCCAGCAGCCCACTAGCGGGAGGGATAGAGACCCAGTACTTC. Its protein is CASSPLAGGIETQYF. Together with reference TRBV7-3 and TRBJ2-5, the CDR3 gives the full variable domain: GAGVSQTPSNKVTEKGKYVELRCDPISGHTALYWYRQSLGQGPEFLIYFQGTGAADDSGLPNDRFFAVRPEGSVSTLKIQRTERGDSAVYLCASSPLAGGIETQYFGPGTRLLVL.

CDR3 sequence reads: CASSLTDSYGYTF. The CDR3 nucleotides read TGTGCCAGCAGTTTGACGGACAGCTATGGCTACACCTTC. The gene calls are TRBV28 and TRBJ1-2; possible D gene TRBD1, 6 bases. V lost 3 bases to trimming and J lost 4 bases, with 9 bases between them. The length of the CDR3 is 13 residues. CDR1 is MDHEN and CDR2 is SYDVKM in the germline V gene.

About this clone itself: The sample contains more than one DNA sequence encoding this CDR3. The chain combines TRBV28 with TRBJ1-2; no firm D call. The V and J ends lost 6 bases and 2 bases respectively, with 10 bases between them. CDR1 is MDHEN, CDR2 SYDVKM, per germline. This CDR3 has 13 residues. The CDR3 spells CASSLSGNYGYTF. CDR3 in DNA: TGTGCCAGCAGCCTCTCAGGAAACTATGGCTACACCTTC.

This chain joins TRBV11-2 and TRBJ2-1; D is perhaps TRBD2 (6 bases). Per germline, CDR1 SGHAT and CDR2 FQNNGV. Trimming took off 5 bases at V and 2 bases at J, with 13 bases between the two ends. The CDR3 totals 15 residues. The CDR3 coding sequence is TGTGCCAGCAGCACTCGGACTAAGGCCTACAATGAGCAGTTCTTC. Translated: CASSTRTKAYNEQFF.

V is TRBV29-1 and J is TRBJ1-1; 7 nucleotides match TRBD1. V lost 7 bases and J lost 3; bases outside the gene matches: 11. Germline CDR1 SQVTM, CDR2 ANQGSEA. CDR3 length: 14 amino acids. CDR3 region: CSARQGAMHTEAFF. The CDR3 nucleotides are TGCAGCGCTCGACAGGGAGCCATGCACACTGAAGCTTTCTTT. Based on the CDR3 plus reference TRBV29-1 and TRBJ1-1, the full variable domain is SAVISQKPSRDICQRGTSLTIQCQVDSQVTMMFWYRQQPGQSLTLIATANQGSEATYESGFVIDKFPISRPNLTFSTLTVSNMSPEDSSIYLCSARQGAMHTEAFFGQGTRLTVV.

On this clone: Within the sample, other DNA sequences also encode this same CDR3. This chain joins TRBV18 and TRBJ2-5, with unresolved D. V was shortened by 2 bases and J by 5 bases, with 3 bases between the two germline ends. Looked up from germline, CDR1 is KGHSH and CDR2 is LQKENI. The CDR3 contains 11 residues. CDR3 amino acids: CASSPKETQYF. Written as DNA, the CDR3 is TGTGCCAGCTCACCAAAGGAGACCCAGTACTTC.

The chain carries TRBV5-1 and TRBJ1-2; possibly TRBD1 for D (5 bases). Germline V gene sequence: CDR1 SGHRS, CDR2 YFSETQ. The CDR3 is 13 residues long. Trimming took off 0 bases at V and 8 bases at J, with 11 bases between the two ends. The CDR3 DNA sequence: TGCGCCAGCAGCTTGGGCAGGGACGCGGGCTACACCTTC. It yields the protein CASSLGRDAGYTF.

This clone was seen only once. CDR3 protein: CASSLVAGAGANVLTF. In nucleotides, the CDR3 is TGTGCCAGCAGTTTGGTTGCAGGGGCTGGGGCCAACGTCCTGACTTTC. The chain carries TRBV28 and TRBJ2-6, with D possibly being TRBD1 (6 bases). Trimming shortened V by 3 bases and J by 2 bases, and 11 bases separated the two germline ends. CDR1 is MDHEN, CDR2 SYDVKM, per germline. This CDR3 is 16 amino acids long.

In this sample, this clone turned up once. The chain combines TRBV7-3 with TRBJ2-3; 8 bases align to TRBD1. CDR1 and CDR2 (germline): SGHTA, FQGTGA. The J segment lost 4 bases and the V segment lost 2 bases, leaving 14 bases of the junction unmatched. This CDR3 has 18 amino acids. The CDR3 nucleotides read TGTGCCAGCAGCTTAGTCCTCGTGGGCAGGGGGCGACCAGATACGCAGTATTTT. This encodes CASSLVLVGRGRPDTQYF.

CDR3 protein: CASSYSDRSNYGYTF. CDR3 in DNA: TGTGCCAGCAGTTACTCGGACAGGTCTAACTATGGCTACACCTTC. The chain links TRBV6-6 to TRBJ1-2; 7 bases align to TRBD1. CDR1 MNHNY and CDR2 SVGAGI come from the germline V gene (reference sequence). J was trimmed by 0 bases and V by 0 bases; bases with no gene match: 1. This CDR3 region has 15 residues.

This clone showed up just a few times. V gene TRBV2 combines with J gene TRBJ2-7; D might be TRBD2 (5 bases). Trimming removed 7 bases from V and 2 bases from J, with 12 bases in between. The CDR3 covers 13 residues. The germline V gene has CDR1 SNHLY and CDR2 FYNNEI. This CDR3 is CASTLSRAYEQYF. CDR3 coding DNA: TGTGCCAGCACGCTTTCGAGGGCCTACGAGCAGTACTTC.

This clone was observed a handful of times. This CDR3 reads CASSVSVFDTEAFF. The CDR3 DNA follows: TGTGCCAGCAGCGTATCAGTTTTCGACACTGAAGCTTTCTTT. The V gene is TRBV9, the J gene TRBJ1-1; D ambiguous. Germline V CDR1 and CDR2: SGDLS, YYNGEE. The CDR3 loop spans 14 amino acids. With 1 base removed from V and 3 bases from J, the gap between germline ends came to 10 bases.